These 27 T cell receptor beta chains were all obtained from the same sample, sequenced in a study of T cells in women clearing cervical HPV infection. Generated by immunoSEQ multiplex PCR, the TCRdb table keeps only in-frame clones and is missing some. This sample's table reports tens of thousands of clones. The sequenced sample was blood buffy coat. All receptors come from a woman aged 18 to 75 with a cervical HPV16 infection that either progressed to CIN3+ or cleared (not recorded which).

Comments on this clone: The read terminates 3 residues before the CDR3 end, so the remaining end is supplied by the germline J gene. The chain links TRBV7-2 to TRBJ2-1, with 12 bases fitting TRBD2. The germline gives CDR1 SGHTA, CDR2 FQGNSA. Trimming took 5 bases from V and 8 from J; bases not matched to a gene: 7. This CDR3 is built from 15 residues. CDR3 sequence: CASSTLAGGLYEQFF. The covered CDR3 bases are TGTGCCAGCAGCACACTAGCGGGGGGCCTCTATGAG. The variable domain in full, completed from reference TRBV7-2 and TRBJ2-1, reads GAGVSQSPSNKVTEKGKDVELRCDPISGHTALYWYRQSLGQGLEFLIYFQGNSAPDKSGLPSDRFSAERTGGSVSTLTIQRTQQEDSAVYLCASSTLAGGLYEQFFGPGTRLTVL.

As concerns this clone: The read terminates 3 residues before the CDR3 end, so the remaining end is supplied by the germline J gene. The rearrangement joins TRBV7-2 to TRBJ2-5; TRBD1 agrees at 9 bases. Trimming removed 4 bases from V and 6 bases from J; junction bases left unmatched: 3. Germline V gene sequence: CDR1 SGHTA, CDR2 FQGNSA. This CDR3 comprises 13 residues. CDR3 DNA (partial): TGTGCCAGCAGCTCGACAGGGGGTAAGACC. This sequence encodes CASSSTGGKT. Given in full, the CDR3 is CASSSTGGKTQYF.

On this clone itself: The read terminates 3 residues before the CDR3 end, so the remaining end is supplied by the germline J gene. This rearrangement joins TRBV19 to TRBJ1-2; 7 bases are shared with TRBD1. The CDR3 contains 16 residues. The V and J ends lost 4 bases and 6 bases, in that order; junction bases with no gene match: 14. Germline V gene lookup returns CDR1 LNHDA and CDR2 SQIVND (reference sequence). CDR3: CASSTGPPGQLDGYTF. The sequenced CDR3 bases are TGTGCCAGTAGTACAGGGCCTCCGGGACAGCTAGATGGC.

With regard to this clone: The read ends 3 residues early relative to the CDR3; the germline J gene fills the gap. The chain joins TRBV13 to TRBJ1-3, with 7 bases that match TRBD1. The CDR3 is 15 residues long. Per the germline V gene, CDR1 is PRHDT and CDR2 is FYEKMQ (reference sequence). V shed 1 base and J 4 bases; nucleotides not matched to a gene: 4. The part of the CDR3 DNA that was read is TGTGCCAGCAGCTTAGAAGGGGGCGGCGGAAACACC. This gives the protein CASSLEGGGGNT. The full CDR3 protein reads CASSLEGGGGNTIYF.

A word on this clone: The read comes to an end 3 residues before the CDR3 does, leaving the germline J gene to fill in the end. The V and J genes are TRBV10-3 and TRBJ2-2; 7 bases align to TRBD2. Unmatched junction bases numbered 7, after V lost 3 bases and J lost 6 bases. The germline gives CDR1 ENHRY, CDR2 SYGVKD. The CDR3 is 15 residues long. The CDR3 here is CAISDGGRFPGELFF. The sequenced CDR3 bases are TGTGCCATCAGTGATGGCGGGAGATTCCCCGGGGAG.

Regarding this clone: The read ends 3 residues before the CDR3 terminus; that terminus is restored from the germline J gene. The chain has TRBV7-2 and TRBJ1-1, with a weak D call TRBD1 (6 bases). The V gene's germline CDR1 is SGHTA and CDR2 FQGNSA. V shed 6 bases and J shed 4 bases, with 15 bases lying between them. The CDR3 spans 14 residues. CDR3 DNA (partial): TGTGCCAGCAGTACACCGGGAGGGGGCACTGAA. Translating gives CASSTPGGGTE. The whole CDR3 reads CASSTPGGGTEAFF. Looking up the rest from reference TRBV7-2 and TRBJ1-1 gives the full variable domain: GAGVSQSPSNKVTEKGKDVELRCDPISGHTALYWYRQSLGQGLEFLIYFQGNSAPDKSGLPSDRFSAERTGGSVSTLTIQRTQQEDSAVYLCASSTPGGGTEAFFGQGTRLTVV.

CDR3 residues: CASSPLANEQFF. The covered CDR3 bases are TGTGCCAGCAGCCCCCTAGCCAATGAG. The rearrangement joins TRBV5-6 to TRBJ2-1, with D tentatively TRBD2 (5 bases). The read ends 3 residues early relative to the CDR3; the germline J gene fills the gap. V dropped 4 bases and J dropped 6 bases, with 8 bases sitting between them. The CDR3 contains 12 residues. The V gene's germline CDR1 is SGHDT and CDR2 YYEEEE.

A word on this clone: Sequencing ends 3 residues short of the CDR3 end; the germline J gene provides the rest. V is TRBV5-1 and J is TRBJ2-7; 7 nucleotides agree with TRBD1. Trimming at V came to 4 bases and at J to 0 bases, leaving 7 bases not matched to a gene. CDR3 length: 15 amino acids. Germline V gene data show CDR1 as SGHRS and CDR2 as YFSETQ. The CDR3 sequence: CASSLTGKSSYEQYF. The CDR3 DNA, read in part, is TGCGCCAGCAGCCTGACAGGGAAGAGCTCCTACGAG.

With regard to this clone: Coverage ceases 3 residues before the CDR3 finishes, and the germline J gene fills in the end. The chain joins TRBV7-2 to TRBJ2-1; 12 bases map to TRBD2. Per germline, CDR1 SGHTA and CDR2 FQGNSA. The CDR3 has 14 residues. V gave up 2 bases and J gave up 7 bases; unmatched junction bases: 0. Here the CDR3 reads CASSLTSGRNEQFF. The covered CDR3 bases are TGTGCCAGCAGCTTAACTAGCGGGAGGAATGAG. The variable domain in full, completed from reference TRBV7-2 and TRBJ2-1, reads GAGVSQSPSNKVTEKGKDVELRCDPISGHTALYWYRQSLGQGLEFLIYFQGNSAPDKSGLPSDRFSAERTGGSVSTLTIQRTQQEDSAVYLCASSLTSGRNEQFFGPGTRLTVL.

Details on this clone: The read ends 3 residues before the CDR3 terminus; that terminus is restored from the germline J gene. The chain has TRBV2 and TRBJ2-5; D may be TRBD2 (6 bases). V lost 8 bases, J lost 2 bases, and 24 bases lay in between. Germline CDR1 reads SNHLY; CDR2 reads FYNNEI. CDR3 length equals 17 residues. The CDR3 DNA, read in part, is TGTGCCAGCGGGGAGGCGGGGAGGAGACCTACGCAAGAGACC. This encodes CASGEAGRRPTQET. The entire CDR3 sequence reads CASGEAGRRPTQETQYF.

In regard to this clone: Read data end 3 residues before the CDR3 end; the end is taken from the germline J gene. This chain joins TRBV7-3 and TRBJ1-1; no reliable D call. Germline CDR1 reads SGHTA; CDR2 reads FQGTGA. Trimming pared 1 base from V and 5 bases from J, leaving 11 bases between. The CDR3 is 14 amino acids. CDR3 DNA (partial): TGTGCCAGCAGCTTAAGTGGCGGGCAAACTGAA. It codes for CASSLSGGQTE. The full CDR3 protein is CASSLSGGQTEAFF.

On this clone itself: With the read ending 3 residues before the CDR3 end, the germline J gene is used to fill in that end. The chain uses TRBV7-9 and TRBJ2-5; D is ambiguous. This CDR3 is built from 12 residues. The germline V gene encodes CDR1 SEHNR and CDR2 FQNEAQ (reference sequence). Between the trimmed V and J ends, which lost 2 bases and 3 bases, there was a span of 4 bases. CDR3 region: CASSLLEETQYF. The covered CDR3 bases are TGTGCCAGCAGCTTACTCGAAGAGACC.

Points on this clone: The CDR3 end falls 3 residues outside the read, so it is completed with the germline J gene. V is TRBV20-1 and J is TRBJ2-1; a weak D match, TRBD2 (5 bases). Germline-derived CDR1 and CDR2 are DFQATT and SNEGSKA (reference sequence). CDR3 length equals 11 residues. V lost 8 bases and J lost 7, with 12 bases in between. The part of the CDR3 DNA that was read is TGCAGTACTGAGTCGGGGAATGAG. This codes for CSTESGNE. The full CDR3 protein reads CSTESGNEQFF.

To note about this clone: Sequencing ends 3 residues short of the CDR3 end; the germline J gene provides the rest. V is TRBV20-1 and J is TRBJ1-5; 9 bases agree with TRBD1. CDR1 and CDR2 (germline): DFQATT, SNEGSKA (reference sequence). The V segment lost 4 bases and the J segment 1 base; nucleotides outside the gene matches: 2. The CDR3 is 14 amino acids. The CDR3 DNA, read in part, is TGCAGTGCTATAGACAGGGGGAGCAATCAGCCC. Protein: CSAIDRGSNQP. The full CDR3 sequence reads CSAIDRGSNQPQHF.

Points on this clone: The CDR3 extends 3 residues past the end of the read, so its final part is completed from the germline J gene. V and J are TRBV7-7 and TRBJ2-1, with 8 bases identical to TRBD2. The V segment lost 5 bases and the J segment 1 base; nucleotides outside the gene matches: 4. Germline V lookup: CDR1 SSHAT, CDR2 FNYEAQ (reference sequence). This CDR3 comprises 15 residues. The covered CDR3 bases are TGTGCCAGCAGCCCGGGGGGGGCTTCCTACAATGAG. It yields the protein CASSPGGASYNE. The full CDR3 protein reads CASSPGGASYNEQFF.

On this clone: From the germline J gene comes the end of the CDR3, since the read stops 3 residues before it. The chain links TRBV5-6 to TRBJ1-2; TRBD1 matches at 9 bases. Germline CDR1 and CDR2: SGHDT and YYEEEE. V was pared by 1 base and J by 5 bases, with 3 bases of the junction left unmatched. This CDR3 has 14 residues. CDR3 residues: CASSLTGGAYGYTF. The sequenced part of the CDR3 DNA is TGTGCCAGCAGCTTGACAGGGGGCGCTTATGGC.

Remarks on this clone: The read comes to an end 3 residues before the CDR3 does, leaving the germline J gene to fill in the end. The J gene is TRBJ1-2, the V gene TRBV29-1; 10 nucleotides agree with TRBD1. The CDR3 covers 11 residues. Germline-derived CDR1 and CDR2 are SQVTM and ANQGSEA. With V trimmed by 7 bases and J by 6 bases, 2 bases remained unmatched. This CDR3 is CSGDRGDGYTF. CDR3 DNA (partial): TGCAGCGGGGACAGGGGAGATGGC.

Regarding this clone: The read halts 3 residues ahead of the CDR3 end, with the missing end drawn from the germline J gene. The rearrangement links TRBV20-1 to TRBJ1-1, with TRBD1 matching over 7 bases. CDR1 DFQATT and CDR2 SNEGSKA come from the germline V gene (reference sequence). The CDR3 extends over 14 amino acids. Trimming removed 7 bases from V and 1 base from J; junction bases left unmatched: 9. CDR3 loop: CSVEGARRNTEAFF. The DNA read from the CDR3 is TGCAGTGTCGAGGGGGCTAGGAGGAACACTGAA.

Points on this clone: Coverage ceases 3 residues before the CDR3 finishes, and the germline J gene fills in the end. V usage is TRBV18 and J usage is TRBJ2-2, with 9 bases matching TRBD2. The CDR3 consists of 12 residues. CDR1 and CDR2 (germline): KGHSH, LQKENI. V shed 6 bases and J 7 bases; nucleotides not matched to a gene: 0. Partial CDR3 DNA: TGTGCCAGCTCTAGCGGGAGCGGGGAG. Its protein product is CASSSGSGE. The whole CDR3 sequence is CASSSGSGELFF.

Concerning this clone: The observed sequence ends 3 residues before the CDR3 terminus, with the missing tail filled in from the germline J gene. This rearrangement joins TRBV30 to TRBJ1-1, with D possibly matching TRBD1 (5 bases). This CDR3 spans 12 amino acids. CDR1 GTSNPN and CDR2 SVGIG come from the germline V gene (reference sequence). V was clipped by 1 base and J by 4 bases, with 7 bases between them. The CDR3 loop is CAWSGGGTEAFF. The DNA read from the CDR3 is TGTGCCTGGAGTGGGGGCGGCACTGAA.

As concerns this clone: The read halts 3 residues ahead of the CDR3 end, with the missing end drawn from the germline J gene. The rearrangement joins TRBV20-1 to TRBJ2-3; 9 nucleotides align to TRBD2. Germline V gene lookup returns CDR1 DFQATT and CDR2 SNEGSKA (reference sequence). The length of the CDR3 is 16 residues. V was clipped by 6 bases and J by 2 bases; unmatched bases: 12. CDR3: CSAKPLTSGDTDTQYF. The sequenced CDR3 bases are TGCAGTGCCAAACCTTTGACTAGCGGAGACACAGATACG.

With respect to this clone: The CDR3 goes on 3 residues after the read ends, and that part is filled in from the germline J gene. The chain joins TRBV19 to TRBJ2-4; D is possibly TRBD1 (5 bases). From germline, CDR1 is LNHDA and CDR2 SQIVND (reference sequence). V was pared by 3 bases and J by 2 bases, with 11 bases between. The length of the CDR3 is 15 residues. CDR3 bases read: TGTGCCAGTAGTATGCAGGGTGTCACCAAAAACATT. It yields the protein CASSMQGVTKNI. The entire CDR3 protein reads CASSMQGVTKNIQYF.

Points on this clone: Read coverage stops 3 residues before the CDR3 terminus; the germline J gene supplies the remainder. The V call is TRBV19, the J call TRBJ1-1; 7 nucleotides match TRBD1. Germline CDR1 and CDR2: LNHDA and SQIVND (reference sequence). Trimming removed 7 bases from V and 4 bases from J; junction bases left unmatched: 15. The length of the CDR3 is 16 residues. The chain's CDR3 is CASTPGGGRRSTEAFF. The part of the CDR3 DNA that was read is TGTGCCAGTACCCCCGGAGGGGGCCGTAGATCCACTGAA.

The sequenced CDR3 bases are TGCGCCAGCAAAACTAGTACCTACAATGAG. Encoded protein: CASKTSTYNE. The full CDR3 sequence reads CASKTSTYNEQFF. The chain links TRBV5-1 to TRBJ2-1, with a weak D call TRBD2 (5 bases). The read stops 3 residues short of the end of the CDR3; the missing end is completed from the germline J gene. Germline CDR1 reads SGHRS; CDR2 reads YFSETQ. The V and J ends lost 6 bases and 2 bases respectively, with 9 bases between them. The CDR3 is 13 residues long.

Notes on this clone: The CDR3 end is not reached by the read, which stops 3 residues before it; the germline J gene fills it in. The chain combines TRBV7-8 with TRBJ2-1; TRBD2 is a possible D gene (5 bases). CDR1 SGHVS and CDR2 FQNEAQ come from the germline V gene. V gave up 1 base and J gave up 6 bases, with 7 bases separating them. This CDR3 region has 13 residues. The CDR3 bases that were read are TGTGCCAGCAGCTTAGTCCGGGGCAATGAG. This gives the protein CASSLVRGNE. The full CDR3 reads CASSLVRGNEQFF.

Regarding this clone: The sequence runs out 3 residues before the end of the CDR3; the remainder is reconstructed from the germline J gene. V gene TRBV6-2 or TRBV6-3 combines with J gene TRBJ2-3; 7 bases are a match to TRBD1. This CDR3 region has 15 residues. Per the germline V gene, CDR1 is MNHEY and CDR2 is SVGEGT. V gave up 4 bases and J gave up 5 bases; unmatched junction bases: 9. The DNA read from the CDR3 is TGTGCCAGCAGTTCCCCAGACAGGGCCATAGATACG. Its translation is CASSSPDRAIDT. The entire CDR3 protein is CASSSPDRAIDTQYF.

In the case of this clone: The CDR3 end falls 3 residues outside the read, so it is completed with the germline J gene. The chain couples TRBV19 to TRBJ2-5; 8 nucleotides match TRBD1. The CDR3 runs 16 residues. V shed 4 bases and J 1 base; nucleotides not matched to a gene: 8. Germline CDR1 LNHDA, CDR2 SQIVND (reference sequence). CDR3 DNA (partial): TGTGCCAGTAGTAACCCCGACAGGGGCCCCCAAGAGACC. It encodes CASSNPDRGPQET. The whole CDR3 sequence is CASSNPDRGPQETQYF.